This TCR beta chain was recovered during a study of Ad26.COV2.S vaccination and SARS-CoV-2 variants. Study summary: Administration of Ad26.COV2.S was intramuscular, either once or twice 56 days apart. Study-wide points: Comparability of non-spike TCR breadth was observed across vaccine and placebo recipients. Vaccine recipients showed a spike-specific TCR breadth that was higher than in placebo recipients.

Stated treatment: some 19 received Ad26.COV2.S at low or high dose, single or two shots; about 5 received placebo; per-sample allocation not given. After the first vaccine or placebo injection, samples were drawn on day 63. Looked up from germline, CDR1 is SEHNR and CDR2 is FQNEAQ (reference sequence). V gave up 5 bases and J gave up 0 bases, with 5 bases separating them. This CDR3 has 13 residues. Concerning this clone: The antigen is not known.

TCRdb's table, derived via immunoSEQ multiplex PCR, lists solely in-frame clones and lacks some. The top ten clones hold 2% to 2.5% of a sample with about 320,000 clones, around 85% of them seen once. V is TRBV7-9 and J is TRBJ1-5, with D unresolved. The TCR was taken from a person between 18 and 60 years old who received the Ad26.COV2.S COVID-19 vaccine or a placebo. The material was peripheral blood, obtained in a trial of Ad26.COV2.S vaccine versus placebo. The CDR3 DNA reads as TGTGCCAGCAGCCGCGATAGCAATCAGCCCCAGCATTTT. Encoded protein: CASSRDSNQPQHF. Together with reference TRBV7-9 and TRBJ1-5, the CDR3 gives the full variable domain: DTGVSQNPRHKITKRGQNVTFRCDPISEHNRLYWYRQTLGQGPEFLTYFQNEAQLEKSRLLSDRFSAERPKGSFSTLEIQRTEQGDSAMYLCASSRDSNQPQHFGDGTRLSIL.